This T cell receptor beta chain was obtained from a study of OX40 agonist ivuxolimab in advanced cancers. The V and J ends lost 4 bases and 5 bases respectively, with 17 bases between them. Germline lookup yields CDR1 SGHNT and CDR2 YENEEA. The CDR3 sequence is 15 residues long. Method: immunoSEQ multiplex PCR; TCRdb's copy keeps in-frame clones and lacks some. The sample records 50,000 to 70,000 clones, around four fifths being singletons. This clonotype was sampled from an adult with an advanced solid tumor such as melanoma, head and neck, liver or kidney cancer. V and J are TRBV11-3 and TRBJ1-1; D remains ambiguous. The sample was CD4+ or CD8+ T cells sorted from blood, taken in a trial of the OX40 agonist ivuxolimab. The CDR3 sequence: CASSSRGYRGTEAFF. The CDR3 nucleotides are TGTGCCAGCAGCTCGAGAGGCTACCGCGGGACTGAAGCTTTCTTT.